This T cell receptor beta chain was retrieved from a study of T cell repertoires and Cas9 in healthy adults. Only in-frame clones appear in the TCRdb table, and some are missing; sequencing was by immunoSEQ multiplex PCR. The sample carries more than 12,000 clones, roughly 89% recorded once. V lost 5 bases to trimming and J lost 2 bases; unmatched junction nucleotides: 11. This CDR3 has 16 amino acids. Germline lookup yields CDR1 SEHNR and CDR2 FQNEAQ (reference sequence). Whole-study findings and limits: SpCas9-reactive regulatory T cells reportedly mitigated SpCas9-reactive effector T cells in vitro.

With regard to this clone: Antigen: not known.

V usage is TRBV7-9 and J usage is TRBJ2-7, with 8 bases that match TRBD2. Specimen: Tregs (CD4+, CD25+, CD127-, CD137-, CD154-) from PBMCs; culture status not recorded. The origin of this receptor is a human donor in good health. Here the CDR3 reads CASSASKRGTTYEQYF. CDR3 sequence (DNA): TGTGCCAGCAGCGCCTCTAAGCGGGGGACCACCTACGAGCAGTACTTC. The whole variable domain, filled in from reference TRBV7-9 and TRBJ2-7, reads DTGVSQNPRHKITKRGQNVTFRCDPISEHNRLYWYRQTLGQGPEFLTYFQNEAQLEKSRLLSDRFSAERPKGSFSTLEIQRTEQGDSAMYLCASSASKRGTTYEQYFGPGTRLTVT.